The present T cell receptor beta chain was sequenced within a study of blood T cell repertoires in COVID-19. Participants spanned ages about 18 to 90 years and resided in 20 to 30 US areas. Per the study methods: Estimates of nucleated cell counts were drawn from the amplification of reference gene primers. Produced via immunoSEQ multiplex PCR; TCRdb's table is partial and in-frame only. V and J calls and clone size are copied from that table; D and trimming were computed from the DNA. Here the sample spans over 200,000 clones, less than 90% being singletons. The V gene lost 5 bases and the J gene lost 0 bases, with 14 bases spanning the gap. CDR3 length: 17 residues. Germline CDR1 reads SGHAT; CDR2 reads FQNNGV.

This receptor was taken from a woman in her forties who had recovered from COVID-19. V and J are TRBV11-2 and TRBJ2-6; TRBD2 might be the D (5 bases). The sequenced sample consisted of PBMCs or T cells enriched from blood (not recorded which). The CDR3 is CASSLGRSYSGANVLTF. CDR3 DNA sequence: TGTGCCAGCAGCCTAGGGAGATCCTACTCTGGGGCCAACGTCCTGACTTTC.